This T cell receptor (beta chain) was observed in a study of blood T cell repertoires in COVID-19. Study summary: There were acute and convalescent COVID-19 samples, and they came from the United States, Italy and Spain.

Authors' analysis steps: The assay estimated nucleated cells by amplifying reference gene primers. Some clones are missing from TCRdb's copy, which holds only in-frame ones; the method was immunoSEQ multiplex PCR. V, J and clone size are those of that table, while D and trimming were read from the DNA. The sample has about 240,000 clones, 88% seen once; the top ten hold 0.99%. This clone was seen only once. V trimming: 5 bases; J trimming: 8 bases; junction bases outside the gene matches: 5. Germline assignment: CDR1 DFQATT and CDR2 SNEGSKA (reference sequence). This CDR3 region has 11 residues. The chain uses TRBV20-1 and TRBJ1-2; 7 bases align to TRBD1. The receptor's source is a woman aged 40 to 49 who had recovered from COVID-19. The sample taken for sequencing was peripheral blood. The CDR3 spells CSAQQGRGYTF. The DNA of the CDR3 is TGCAGTGCTCAACAGGGGCGGGGCTACACCTTC.